A single T cell receptor (beta chain) is shown here with its context. Its antigen is still unknown. A sample-barcoded 5' primer and a J-beta primer mix were used in a second PCR of roughly 6 to 12 cycles. MiXCR, applied by TCRdb to the 5' RACE reads, yields one record per CDR3 protein. The sample has 1,500,000 or so distinct CDR3 sequences; around 40% are singletons. These data come from a study of blood T cells in healthy people across ages. V lost 5 bases and J 1 base, leaving 20 bases between the germline ends. Germline assignment: CDR1 MNHNS and CDR2 SASEGT. The CDR3 loop spans 17 amino acids. Approximately 10 milliliters was the volume of peripheral blood drawn from each donor. Study-wide results and caveats: Measured against age, TCR beta diversity per million T cells decreased in a roughly linear manner.

This TCR derives from a young woman in good health. The rearrangement joins TRBV6-1 to TRBJ1-1; no clear D gene. Sequencing was done on a sample of blood. CDR3 sequence reads: CASSMALGSYTNTEAFF. The CDR3 DNA is TGTGCCAGCAGTATGGCTTTGGGCAGCTACACGAACACTGAAGCTTTCTTT.